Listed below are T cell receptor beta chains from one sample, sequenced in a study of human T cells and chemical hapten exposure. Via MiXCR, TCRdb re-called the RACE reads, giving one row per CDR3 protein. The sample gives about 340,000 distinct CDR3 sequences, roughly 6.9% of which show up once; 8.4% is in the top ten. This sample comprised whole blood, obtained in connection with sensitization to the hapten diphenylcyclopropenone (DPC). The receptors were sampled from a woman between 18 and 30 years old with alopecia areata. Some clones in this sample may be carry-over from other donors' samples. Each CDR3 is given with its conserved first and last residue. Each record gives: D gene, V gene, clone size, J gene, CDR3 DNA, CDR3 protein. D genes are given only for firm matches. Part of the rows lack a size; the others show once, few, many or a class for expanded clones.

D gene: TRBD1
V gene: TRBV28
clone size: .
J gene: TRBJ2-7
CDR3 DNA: TGTGCCAGCAGTCTGCGAATAAGGGGACAGGTCTACGAGCAGTACTTC
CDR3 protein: CASSLRIRGQVYEQYF

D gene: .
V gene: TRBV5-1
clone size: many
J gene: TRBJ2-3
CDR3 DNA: TGCGCCAGCAGCTCTGCCGATGTCTCGGATACGCAGTATTTT
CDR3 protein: CASSSADVSDTQYF

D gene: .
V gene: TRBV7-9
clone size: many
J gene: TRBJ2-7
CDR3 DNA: TGTGCCAGCAGCTTAAGCCAGGTCGCCCTCTACGAGCAGTACTTC
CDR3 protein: CASSLSQVALYEQYF

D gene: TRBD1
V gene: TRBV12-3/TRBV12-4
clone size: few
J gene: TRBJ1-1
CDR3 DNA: TGTGCCAGCAGTCCCGGGACAGGGAGCGCTGAAGCTTTCTTT
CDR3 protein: CASSPGTGSAEAFF

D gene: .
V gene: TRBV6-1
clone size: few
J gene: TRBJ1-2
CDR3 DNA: TGTGCCAGCAGTGAACTAGGCAGAAACTATGGCTACACCTTC
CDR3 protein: CASSELGRNYGYTF

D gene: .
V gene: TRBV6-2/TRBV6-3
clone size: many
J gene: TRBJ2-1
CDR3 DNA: TGTGCCAGCAGTCGCCAGGCCTACAATGAGCAGTTCTTC
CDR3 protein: CASSRQAYNEQFF

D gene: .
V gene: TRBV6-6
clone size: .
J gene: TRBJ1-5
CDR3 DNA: TGTGCCAGCAGTTACTCGACGGGGGGCGGCAATCAGCCCCAGCATTTT
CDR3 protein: CASSYSTGGGNQPQHF

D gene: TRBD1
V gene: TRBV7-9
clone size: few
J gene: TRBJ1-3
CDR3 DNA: TGTGCCAGCAGCTATCCCGACAGGGCTGGAAACACCATATATTTT
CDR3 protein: CASSYPDRAGNTIYF

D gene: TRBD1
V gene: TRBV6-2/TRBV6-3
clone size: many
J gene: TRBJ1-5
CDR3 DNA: TGTGCCAGCAGCCATCTCAGGGGGCCTCAGCCCCAGCATTTT
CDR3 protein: CASSHLRGPQPQHF

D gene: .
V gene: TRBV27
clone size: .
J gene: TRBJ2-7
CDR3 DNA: TGTGCCAGCAGTTTAGACGGGGGCCGTTACGAGCAGTACTTC
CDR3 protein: CASSLDGGRYEQYF